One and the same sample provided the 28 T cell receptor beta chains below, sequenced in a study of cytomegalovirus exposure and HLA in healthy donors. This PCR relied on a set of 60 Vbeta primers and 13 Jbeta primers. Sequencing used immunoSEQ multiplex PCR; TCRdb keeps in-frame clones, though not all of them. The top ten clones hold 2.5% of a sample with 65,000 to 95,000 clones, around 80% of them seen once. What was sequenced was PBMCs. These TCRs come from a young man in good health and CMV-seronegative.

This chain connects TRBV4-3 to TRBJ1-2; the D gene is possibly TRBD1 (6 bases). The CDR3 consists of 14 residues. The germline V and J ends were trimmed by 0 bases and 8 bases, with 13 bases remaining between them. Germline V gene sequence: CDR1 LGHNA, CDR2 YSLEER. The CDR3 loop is CASSQDRGLGGYTF. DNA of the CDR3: TGCGCCAGCAGCCAAGACAGGGGTTTGGGAGGCTACACCTTC.

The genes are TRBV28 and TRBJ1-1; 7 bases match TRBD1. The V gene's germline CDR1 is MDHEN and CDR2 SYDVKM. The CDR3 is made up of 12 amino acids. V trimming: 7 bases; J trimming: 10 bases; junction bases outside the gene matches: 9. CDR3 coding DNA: TGTGCCAGCACCCCCTCGCCAGGGGGAGCTTTCTTT. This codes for CASTPSPGGAFF.

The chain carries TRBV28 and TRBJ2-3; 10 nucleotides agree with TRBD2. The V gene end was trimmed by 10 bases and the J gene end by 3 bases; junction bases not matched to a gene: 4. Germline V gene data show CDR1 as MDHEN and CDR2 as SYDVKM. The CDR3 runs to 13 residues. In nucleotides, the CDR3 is TGTGCCACCCTGACTAGCGGGACAGATACGCAGTATTTT. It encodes CATLTSGTDTQYF. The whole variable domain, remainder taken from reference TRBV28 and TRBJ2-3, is DVKVTQSSRYLVKRTGEKVFLECVQDMDHENMFWYRQDPGLGLRLIYFSYDVKMKEKGDIPEGYSVSREKKERFSLILESASTNQTSMYLCATLTSGTDTQYFGPGTRLTVL.

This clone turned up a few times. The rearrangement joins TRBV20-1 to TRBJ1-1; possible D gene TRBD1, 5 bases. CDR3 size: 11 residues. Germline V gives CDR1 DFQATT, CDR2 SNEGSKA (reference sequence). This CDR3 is CTPGGITEAFF. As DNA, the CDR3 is TGCACCCCCGGGGGGATCACTGAAGCTTTCTTT.

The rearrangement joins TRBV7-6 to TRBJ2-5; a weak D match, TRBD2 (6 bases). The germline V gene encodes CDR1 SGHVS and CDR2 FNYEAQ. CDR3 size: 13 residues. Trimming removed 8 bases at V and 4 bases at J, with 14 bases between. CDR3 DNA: TGTGCCAGCTCGCGGGGAGCGGCAGAGACCCAGTACTTC. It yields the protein CASSRGAAETQYF.

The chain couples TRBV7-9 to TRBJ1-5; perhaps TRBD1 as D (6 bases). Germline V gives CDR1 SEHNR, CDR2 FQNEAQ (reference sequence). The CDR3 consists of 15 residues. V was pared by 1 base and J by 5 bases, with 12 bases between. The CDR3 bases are TGTGCCAGCAGCTTAGGCGGCAGGGGCTATCAGCCCCAGCATTTT. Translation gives CASSLGGRGYQPQHF.

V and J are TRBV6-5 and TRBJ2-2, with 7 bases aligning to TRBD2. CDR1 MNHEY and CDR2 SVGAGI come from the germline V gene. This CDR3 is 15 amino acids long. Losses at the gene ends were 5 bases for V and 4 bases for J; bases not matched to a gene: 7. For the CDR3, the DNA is TGTGCCAGCAGTATGGCGGGAGTTATCACCGGGGAGCTGTTTTTT. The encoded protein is CASSMAGVITGELFF.

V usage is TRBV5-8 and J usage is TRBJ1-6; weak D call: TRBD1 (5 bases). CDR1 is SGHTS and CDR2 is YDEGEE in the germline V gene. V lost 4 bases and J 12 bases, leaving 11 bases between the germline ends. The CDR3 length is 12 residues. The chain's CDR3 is CASSPRGGPLHF. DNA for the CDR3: TGTGCCAGCAGCCCCCGGGGGGGACCCCTCCACTTT.

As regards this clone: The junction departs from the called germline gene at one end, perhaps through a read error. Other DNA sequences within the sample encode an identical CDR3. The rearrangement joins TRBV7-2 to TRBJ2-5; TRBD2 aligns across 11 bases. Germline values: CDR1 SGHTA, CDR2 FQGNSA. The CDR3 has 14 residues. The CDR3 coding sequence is TGTGCCAGCAGCCTAGCGGGAGGAGGAGAGACCCAGTACTTC. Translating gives CASSLAGGGETQYF.

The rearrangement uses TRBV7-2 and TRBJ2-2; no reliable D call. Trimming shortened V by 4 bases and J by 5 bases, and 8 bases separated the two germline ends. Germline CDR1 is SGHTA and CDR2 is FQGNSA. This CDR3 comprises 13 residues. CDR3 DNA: TGTGCCAGCAGCTCCCTGTCTACCGGGGAGCTGTTTTTT. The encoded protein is CASSSLSTGELFF.

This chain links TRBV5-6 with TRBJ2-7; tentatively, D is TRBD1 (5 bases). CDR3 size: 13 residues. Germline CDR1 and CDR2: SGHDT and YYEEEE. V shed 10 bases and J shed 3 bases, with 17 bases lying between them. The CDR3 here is CASSVKTGYEQYF. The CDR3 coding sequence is TGTGCCTCCTCAGTCAAAACAGGCTACGAGCAGTACTTC.

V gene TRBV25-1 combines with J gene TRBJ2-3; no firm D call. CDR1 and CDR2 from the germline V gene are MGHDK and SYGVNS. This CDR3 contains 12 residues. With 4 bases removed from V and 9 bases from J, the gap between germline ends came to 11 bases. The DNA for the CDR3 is TGTGCCAGCAGTGGCCTCTCTAGGACGCAGTATTTT. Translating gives CASSGLSRTQYF.

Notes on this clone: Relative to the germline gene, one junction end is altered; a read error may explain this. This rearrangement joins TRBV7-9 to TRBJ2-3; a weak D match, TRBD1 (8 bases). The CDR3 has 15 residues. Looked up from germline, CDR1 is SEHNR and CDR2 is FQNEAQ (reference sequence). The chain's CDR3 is CSSSSWTGRADTQYF. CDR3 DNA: TGTTCCAGCAGCTCGTGGACAGGGAGGGCAGATACGCAGTATTTT.

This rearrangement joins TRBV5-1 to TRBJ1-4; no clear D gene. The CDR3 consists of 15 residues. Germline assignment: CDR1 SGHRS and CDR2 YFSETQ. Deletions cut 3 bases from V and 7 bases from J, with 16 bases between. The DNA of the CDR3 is TGCGCCAGCAGCTCCGCCGGGAGCCAATTTGAAAAACTGTTTTTT. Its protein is CASSSAGSQFEKLFF.

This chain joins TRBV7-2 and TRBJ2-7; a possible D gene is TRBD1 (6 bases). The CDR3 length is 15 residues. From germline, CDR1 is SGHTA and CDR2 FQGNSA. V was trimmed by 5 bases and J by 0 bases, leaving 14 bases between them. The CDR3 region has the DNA TGTGCCAGCAGCCGTTATGGGGGCAGCTCCTACGAGCAGTACTTC. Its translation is CASSRYGGSSYEQYF.

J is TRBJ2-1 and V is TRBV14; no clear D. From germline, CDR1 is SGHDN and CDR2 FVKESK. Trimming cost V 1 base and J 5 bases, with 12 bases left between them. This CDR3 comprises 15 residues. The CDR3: CASSQGLLSHNEQFF. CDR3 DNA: TGTGCCAGCAGCCAAGGACTTCTCTCGCACAATGAGCAGTTCTTC. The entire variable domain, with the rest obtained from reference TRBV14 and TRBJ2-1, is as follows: EAGVTQFPSHSVIEKGQTVTLRCDPISGHDNLYWYRRVMGKEIKFLLHFVKESKQDESGMPNNRFLAERTGGTYSTLKVQPAELEDSGVYFCASSQGLLSHNEQFFGPGTRLTVL.

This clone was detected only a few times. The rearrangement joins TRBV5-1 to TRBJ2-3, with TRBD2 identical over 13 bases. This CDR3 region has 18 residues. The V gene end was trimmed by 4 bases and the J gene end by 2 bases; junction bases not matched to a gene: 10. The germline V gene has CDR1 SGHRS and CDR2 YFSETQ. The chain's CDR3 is CASSTWTSGGVTTDTQYF. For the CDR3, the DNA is TGCGCCAGCAGCACCTGGACTAGCGGGGGAGTAACCACAGATACGCAGTATTTT.

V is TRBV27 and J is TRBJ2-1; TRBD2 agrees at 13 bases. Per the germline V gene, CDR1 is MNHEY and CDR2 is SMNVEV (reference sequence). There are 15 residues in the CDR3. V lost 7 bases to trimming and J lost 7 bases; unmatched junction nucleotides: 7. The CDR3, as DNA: TGTGCCAGCACCACCCCGGGACTAGCGGGAAATGAGCAGTTCTTC. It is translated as CASTTPGLAGNEQFF.

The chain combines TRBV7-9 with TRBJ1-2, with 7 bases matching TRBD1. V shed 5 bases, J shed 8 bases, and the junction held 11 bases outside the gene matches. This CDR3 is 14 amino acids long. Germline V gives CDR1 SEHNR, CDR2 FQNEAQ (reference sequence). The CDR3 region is CASSVPGQQSGYTF. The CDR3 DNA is TGTGCCAGCAGCGTACCGGGACAGCAAAGCGGCTACACCTTC. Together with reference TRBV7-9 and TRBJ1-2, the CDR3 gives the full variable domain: DTGVSQNPRHKITKRGQNVTFRCDPISEHNRLYWYRQTLGQGPEFLTYFQNEAQLEKSRLLSDRFSAERPKGSFSTLEIQRTEQGDSAMYLCASSVPGQQSGYTFGSGTRLTVV.

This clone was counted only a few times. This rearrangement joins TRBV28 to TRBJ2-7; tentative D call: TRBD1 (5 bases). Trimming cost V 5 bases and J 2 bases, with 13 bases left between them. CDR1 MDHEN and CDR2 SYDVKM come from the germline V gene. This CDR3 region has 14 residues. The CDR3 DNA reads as TGTGCCAGCAGTCTCCGTCAGGGAACCTACGAGCAGTACTTC. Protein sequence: CASSLRQGTYEQYF.

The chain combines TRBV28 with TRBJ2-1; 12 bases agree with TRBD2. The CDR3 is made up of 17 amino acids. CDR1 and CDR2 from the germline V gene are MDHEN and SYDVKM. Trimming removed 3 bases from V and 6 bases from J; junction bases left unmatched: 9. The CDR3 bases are TGTGCCAGCAGTTTGCAAAGACTAGCGGGAGTGGGCAATGAGCAGTTCTTC. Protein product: CASSLQRLAGVGNEQFF.

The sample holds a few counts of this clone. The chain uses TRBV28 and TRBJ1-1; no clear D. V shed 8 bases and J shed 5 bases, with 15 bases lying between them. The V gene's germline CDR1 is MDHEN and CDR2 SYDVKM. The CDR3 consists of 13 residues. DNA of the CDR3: TGTGCCAGCGTTCCTGGAGGTAAAACTGAAGCTTTCTTT. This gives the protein CASVPGGKTEAFF.

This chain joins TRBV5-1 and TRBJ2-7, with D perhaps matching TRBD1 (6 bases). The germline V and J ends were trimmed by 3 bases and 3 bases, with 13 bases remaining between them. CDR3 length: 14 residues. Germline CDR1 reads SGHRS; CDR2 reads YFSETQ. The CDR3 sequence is CASSSQGPGYEQYF. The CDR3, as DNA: TGCGCCAGCAGCTCACAGGGACCGGGCTACGAGCAGTACTTC.

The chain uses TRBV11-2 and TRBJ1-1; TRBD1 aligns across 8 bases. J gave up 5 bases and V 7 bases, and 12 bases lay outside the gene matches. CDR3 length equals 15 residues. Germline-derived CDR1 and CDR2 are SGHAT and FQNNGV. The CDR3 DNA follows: TGTGCCAGCACCGAGTCAACAGGGGGTCGGACTGAAGCTTTCTTT. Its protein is CASTESTGGRTEAFF.

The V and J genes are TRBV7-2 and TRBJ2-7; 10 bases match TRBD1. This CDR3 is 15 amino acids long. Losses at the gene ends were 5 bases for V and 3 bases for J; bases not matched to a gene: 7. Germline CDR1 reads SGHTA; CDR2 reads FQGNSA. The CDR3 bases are TGTGCCAGCAGCATCAGGACAGGGGGGGTCTACGAGCAGTACTTC. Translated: CASSIRTGGVYEQYF.

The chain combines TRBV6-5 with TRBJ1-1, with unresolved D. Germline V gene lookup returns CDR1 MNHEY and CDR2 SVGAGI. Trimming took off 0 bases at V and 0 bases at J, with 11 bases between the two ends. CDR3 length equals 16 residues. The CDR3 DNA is TGTGCCAGCAGTTACTCCTTTGTGTCTCTGAACACTGAAGCTTTCTTT. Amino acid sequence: CASSYSFVSLNTEAFF.

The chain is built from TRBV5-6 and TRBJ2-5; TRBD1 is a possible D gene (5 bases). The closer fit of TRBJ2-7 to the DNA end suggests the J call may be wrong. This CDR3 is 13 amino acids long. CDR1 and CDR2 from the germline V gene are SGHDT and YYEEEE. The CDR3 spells CASSLDRTYEQYF. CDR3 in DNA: TGTGCCAGCAGCTTGGACAGGACCTACGAGCAGTACTTC.

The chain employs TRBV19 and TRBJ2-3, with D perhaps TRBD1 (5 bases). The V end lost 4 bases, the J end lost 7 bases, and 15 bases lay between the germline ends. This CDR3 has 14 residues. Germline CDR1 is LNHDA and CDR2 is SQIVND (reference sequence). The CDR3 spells CASSTRQGLNTQYF. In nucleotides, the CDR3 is TGTGCCAGTAGTACCCGCCAGGGTTTAAATACGCAGTATTTT.